Listed below are T cell receptor beta chains from one sample, sequenced in a study of blood T cells in healthy people across ages. TCRdb redid the calling of the 5' RACE reads with MiXCR, one entry per CDR3 protein. The sample lists some 1.5 million distinct CDR3 sequences, 28% occurring once. The sample comprised blood. The receptors were gathered from a woman in her 30s in good health. Each CDR3 is given with its conserved first and last residue. Each record gives: J gene, V gene, clone size, D gene, CDR3 protein, CDR3 DNA. The D gene is left open where the match is weak. Size values are once, few and many counts, or a class for expanded clones, and some rows have none.

>TRBJ2-7|TRBV29-1|many|TRBD2
CSVEGGTSRYEQYF
TGCAGCGTTGAAGGAGGGACTAGTCGATACGAGCAGTACTTC
>TRBJ2-3|TRBV18|.|TRBD2
CASSRSTGGVDAQYF
TGTGCCAGCTCACGGTCGACGGGGGGAGTTGATGCGCAGTATTTT
>TRBJ1-5|TRBV15|.|.
CATSRGWGNQPQHF
TGTGCCACCAGCAGAGGGTGGGGTAATCAGCCCCAGCATTTT
>TRBJ1-1|TRBV2|.|.
CASSEAAWGRAEAFF
TGTGCCAGCAGTGAAGCGGCCTGGGGGAGGGCTGAAGCTTTCTTT
>TRBJ2-5|TRBV29-1|many|.
CSVGGLQETQYF
TGCAGCGTTGGCGGTTTACAAGAGACCCAGTACTTC
>TRBJ2-1|TRBV6-1|.|.
CASSEARRRSGLVWNEQFF
TGTGCCAGCAGTGAAGCCCGCCGGAGGTCGGGGCTAGTCTGGAATGAGCAGTTCTTC
>TRBJ2-3|TRBV2|.|TRBD1
CASGSGGIVADTQYF
TGTGCCAGCGGATCAGGGGGCATAGTGGCAGATACGCAGTATTTT
>TRBJ2-1|TRBV7-9|.|.
CASSLGGMTGPSYNEQFF
TGTGCCAGCAGCTTAGGGGGGATGACAGGTCCCTCCTACAATGAGCAGTTCTTC
>TRBJ2-6|TRBV6-1|few|.
CGTELSGANVLTF
TGCGGGACCGAACTCTCTGGGGCCAACGTCCTGACTTTC
>TRBJ2-7|TRBV7-6|many|TRBD2
CASSKGLAWNEQYF
TGTGCCAGCAGCAAGGGACTAGCATGGAACGAGCAGTACTTC
>TRBJ2-7|TRBV7-2|.|TRBD2
CAGSASGSSYEQYF
TGTGCCGGCAGCGCTAGCGGGAGCTCCTACGAGCAGTACTTC
>TRBJ2-5|TRBV20-1|.|TRBD2
CSASSAGVAETQYF
TGCAGTGCTAGCTCCGCGGGAGTAGCAGAGACCCAGTACTTC
>TRBJ2-4|TRBV12-3/TRBV12-4|few|TRBD2
CASNLGLAGAGAKNIQYF
TGTGCCAGTAACCTGGGGCTAGCGGGGGCGGGAGCCAAAAACATTCAGTACTTC
>TRBJ1-4|TRBV29-1|.|.
CSVGDKREKRFF
TGCAGCGTTGGAGACAAAAGGGAAAAACGGTTTTTT
>TRBJ2-5|TRBV7-9|many|TRBD2
CASSSLAGGLKETQYF
TGTGCCAGCAGCTCGCTAGCGGGAGGACTCAAAGAGACCCAGTACTTC
>TRBJ2-5|TRBV7-2|.|TRBD2
CASRLGGGYNEQYF
TGTGCCTCGCGGCTCGGCGGGGGATACAATGAGCAGTACTTC
>TRBJ1-2|TRBV30|.|.
CAWSVSGRYTF
TGTGCCTGGAGTGTTTCGGGACGCTACACCTTC
>TRBJ1-2|TRBV29-1|few|.
CSVEDPAGTGGYTF
TGCAGCGTTGAAGATCCGGCAGGGACGGGGGGCTACACCTTC
>TRBJ2-6|TRBV2|few|.
CASRIRALGGANVLTF
TGTGCCAGCAGAATAAGGGCCCTGGGTGGGGCCAACGTCCTGACTTTC
>TRBJ2-6|TRBV29-1|many|.
CSVLTWVSGANVLTF
TGCAGCGTCCTTACATGGGTTTCTGGGGCCAACGTCCTGACTTTC
>TRBJ2-7|TRBV12-3/TRBV12-4|.|.
CASSFSRVVYEQYF
TGTGCCAGCAGTTTCTCCAGGGTAGTCTACGAGCAGTACTTC
>TRBJ2-7|TRBV29-1|many|TRBD1
CSSYSPGQGNEQYF
TGCAGCTCCTACTCTCCGGGACAGGGAAACGAGCAGTACTTC
>TRBJ2-2|TRBV5-5|.|TRBD2
CASSISGVATGELFF
TGTGCCAGCAGCATTAGCGGGGTTGCCACCGGGGAGCTGTTTTTT
>TRBJ1-1|TRBV7-9|.|TRBD1
CASGYRGQAEAFF
TGTGCCAGCGGTTACAGGGGGCAAGCTGAAGCTTTCTTT
>TRBJ1-2|TRBV27|.|TRBD1
CASSRSGTGGGGYTF
TGTGCCAGCTCAAGGTCCGGGACAGGGGGTGGTGGCTACACCTTC
>TRBJ1-2|TRBV9|.|.
CASSVSGQGEGYTF
TGTGCCAGCAGCGTAAGCGGGCAGGGTGAAGGCTACACCTTC
>TRBJ2-7|TRBV6-5|few|.
CASSRDWKYEQYF
TGTGCCAGCAGTAGGGACTGGAAGTACGAGCAGTACTTC
>TRBJ1-6|TRBV5-1|.|TRBD1
CASRLGQNQSPLHF
TGCGCCAGCAGGTTGGGACAGAACCAATCACCCCTCCACTTT
>TRBJ1-1|TRBV2|.|TRBD1
CASSEPGTGTGDNTEAFF
TGTGCCAGCAGTGAGCCCGGGACCGGGACAGGGGACAACACTGAAGCTTTCTTT
>TRBJ2-4|TRBV27|.|.
CASSHPWGEAKNIQYF
TGTGCCAGCAGCCACCCTTGGGGGGAGGCCAAAAACATTCAGTACTTC
>TRBJ1-1|TRBV20-1|.|.
CRFVRANTEAFF
TGCAGGTTCGTCAGAGCGAACACTGAAGCTTTCTTT
>TRBJ2-3|TRBV20-1|.|.
CSARWGLPDTDTQYF
TGCAGTGCTAGATGGGGCCTACCCGACACAGATACGCAGTATTTT
>TRBJ2-6|TRBV29-1|once|.
CSVEGQAGANVLTF
TGCAGCGTTGAGGGACAAGCTGGGGCCAACGTCCTGACTTTC
>TRBJ2-3|TRBV10-2|few|TRBD2
CASNRASGTTDTQYF
TGCGCCAGCAATAGGGCTAGCGGGACCACAGATACGCAGTATTTT
>TRBJ2-1|TRBV6-4|.|.
CAGRGSFGNEQFF
TGTGCCGGCCGGGGGTCCTTCGGGAATGAGCAGTTCTTC
>TRBJ1-1|TRBV29-1|few|.
CSVGGSPNTEAFF
TGCAGCGTTGGCGGCAGCCCTAACACTGAAGCTTTCTTT
>TRBJ2-3|TRBV11-2|few|TRBD2
CASSFTVAGGKDTQYF
TGTGCCAGCAGCTTCACGGTAGCGGGAGGAAAAGATACGCAGTATTTT
>TRBJ2-5|TRBV12-3/TRBV12-4|many|TRBD1
CASIRDRLQETQYF
TGTGCCAGCATCCGGGACAGACTCCAAGAGACCCAGTACTTC
>TRBJ2-1|TRBV3-1|few|TRBD2
CASRPAGGSLYNEQFF
TGTGCCAGCAGACCAGCGGGGGGTTCCCTCTACAATGAGCAGTTCTTC
>TRBJ2-7|TRBV9|.|.
CASSVGTLSEQYF
TGTGCCAGCAGCGTAGGTACTTTAAGCGAGCAGTACTTC
>TRBJ2-1|TRBV18|few|.
CASFLGTKYNEQFF
TGTGCCAGCTTCCTCGGGACAAAATACAATGAGCAGTTCTTC
>TRBJ2-7|TRBV28|.|.
CASSLTGLHEQYF
TGTGCCAGCAGTCTTACAGGATTACACGAGCAGTACTTC
>TRBJ2-1|TRBV24-1|few|TRBD2
CATSDVASGGVDEQFF
TGTGCCACCAGTGATGTCGCTAGCGGGGGTGTCGATGAGCAGTTCTTC
>TRBJ1-2|TRBV7-6|.|.
CASSLTQGRGYTF
TGTGCCAGCAGCTTAACGCAGGGGCGCGGCTACACCTTC
>TRBJ2-3|TRBV5-1|few|TRBD2
CASSLVLAGATDTQYF
TGCGCCAGCAGCTTGGTACTAGCGGGGGCCACAGATACGCAGTATTTT
>TRBJ2-6|TRBV7-2|many|.
CASSLNSGTHGANVLTF
TGTGCCAGCAGCTTAAACTCCGGAACTCATGGGGCCAACGTCCTGACTTTC
>TRBJ1-5|TRBV20-1|.|.
CSASSRGGGSNQPQHF
TGCAGTGCTAGTAGCAGAGGAGGGGGTAGCAATCAGCCCCAGCATTTT
>TRBJ2-1|TRBV7-3|many|TRBD1
CASSLGQGRQFF
TGTGCCAGCAGCTTGGGACAGGGCCGTCAGTTCTTC
>TRBJ2-1|TRBV10-3|once|TRBD1
CAISDGTGTREFF
TGTGCCATCAGTGACGGGACAGGTACACGAGAGTTCTTC
>TRBJ1-2|TRBV10-3|few|TRBD1
CAISSTGIGNGYTF
TGTGCCATCAGCTCGACAGGGATTGGGAACGGCTACACCTTC
>TRBJ2-3|TRBV6-4|.|TRBD2
CASSDSSGRGTDTQYF
TGTGCCAGCAGTGACTCGAGCGGGAGAGGGACAGATACGCAGTATTTT
>TRBJ2-4|TRBV7-3|few|.
CASSLGQSDIQYF
TGTGCCAGCAGCTTAGGGCAGTCGGACATTCAGTACTTC
>TRBJ2-5|TRBV5-5|.|.
CAGSLWLAGETQYF
TGTGCCGGCAGCTTGTGGCTAGCAGGGGAGACCCAGTACTTC
>TRBJ2-1|TRBV29-1|.|TRBD2
CSVATRLADYNEQFF
TGCAGCGTCGCAACCCGACTAGCAGACTACAATGAGCAGTTCTTC
>TRBJ2-7|TRBV6-1|.|TRBD2
CASSTFGTSGSGGGYEQYF
TGTGCCAGCAGTACCTTCGGGACTAGCGGATCCGGAGGGGGCTACGAGCAGTACTTC
>TRBJ2-1|TRBV5-5|few|TRBD2
CASSFLAASYNGQFF
TGTGCCAGCAGCTTCCTAGCGGCCTCCTACAATGGGCAGTTCTTC
>TRBJ2-3|TRBV4-1|.|TRBD2
CASSQGYTGGRTDTQYF
TGCGCCAGCAGCCAAGGGTACACGGGGGGGCGGACAGATACGCAGTATTTT
>TRBJ2-3|TRBV21-1|few|.
CASRRQGNRDTQYF
TGTGCCAGCAGACGACAGGGGAATAGAGATACGCAGTATTTT